These 6 T cell receptor beta chains share one sample of origin, sequenced in a study of T-cell reconstitution after alpha-beta-depleted transplantation in children. Unique molecular identifiers were used in preparing the TCRbeta library. TCRdb analysed the PCR reads with MiXCR anew, one entry per CDR3 protein. The sample shows about 440,000 distinct CDR3 sequences, roughly 43% of them seen only once. Material: PBMCs, obtained before TCRalphabeta/CD19-depleted stem cell transplant. These receptors came from a girl aged 2 to 9 with aplastic anemia, due to receive a stem cell transplant.

The chain is built from TRBV4-1 and TRBJ2-1; TRBD2 matches 12 bases. The V and J ends lost 3 bases and 0 bases, in that order; junction bases with no gene match: 6. CDR3 length: 18 residues. The V gene's germline CDR1 is MGHRA and CDR2 YSYEKL. This chain's CDR3 is CASSHGTSGLLSYNEQFF. The CDR3 DNA reads TGCGCCAGCAGCCATGGGACTAGCGGGTTACTCTCCTACAATGAGCAGTTCTTC.

In this sample, this clonotype turned up a few times. This rearrangement joins TRBV7-2 to TRBJ2-5; unclear D gene. The CDR3 sequence is 15 residues long. Germline V gives CDR1 SGHTA, CDR2 FQGNSA. Trimming cost V 1 base and J 2 bases, with 11 bases left between them. CDR3 residues: CASSLVSGGQETQYF. DNA for the CDR3: TGTGCCAGCAGCTTAGTTTCCGGCGGTCAAGAGACCCAGTACTTC.

The rearrangement joins TRBV12-3 or TRBV12-4 to TRBJ2-3; D gene unclear. Deletions cut 5 bases from V and 2 bases from J, with 11 bases between. The CDR3 loop spans 14 amino acids. The CDR3 here is CASSPALVTDTQYF. The CDR3 bases are TGTGCCAGCAGTCCGGCACTGGTCACAGATACGCAGTATTTT.

This chain links TRBV29-1 with TRBJ2-1, with TRBD2 matching over 8 bases. After removal of 0 bases from V and 2 bases from J, the junction contained 6 bases not matched to a gene. The length of the CDR3 is 16 residues. Germline CDR1 and CDR2: SQVTM and ANQGSEA. The CDR3 is CSVEDRGGPTYNEQFF. The CDR3 DNA reads as TGCAGCGTTGAAGATCGGGGGGGGCCAACCTACAATGAGCAGTTCTTC.

This clonotype was detected ten times or more. The J gene is TRBJ2-7, the V gene TRBV5-1, with 7 bases fitting TRBD1. The V and J ends lost 3 bases and 5 bases, in that order; junction bases with no gene match: 14. Per the germline V gene, CDR1 is SGHRS and CDR2 is YFSETQ. The CDR3 covers 16 residues. In DNA form, the CDR3 reads TGCGCCAGCAGCTCCTACCGGGACAGACCTAAACACGAGCAGTACTTC. It translates to CASSSYRDRPKHEQYF.

This clonotype was seen many times. This rearrangement joins TRBV7-2 to TRBJ1-1; D is unclear. CDR3 size: 14 residues. Germline V lookup: CDR1 SGHTA, CDR2 FQGNSA. V lost 2 bases and J lost 5, with 12 bases in between. The CDR3 coding sequence is TGTGCCAGCAGCTTACAGGCCGCGGGAACTGAAGCTTTCTTT. Residues: CASSLQAAGTEAFF.